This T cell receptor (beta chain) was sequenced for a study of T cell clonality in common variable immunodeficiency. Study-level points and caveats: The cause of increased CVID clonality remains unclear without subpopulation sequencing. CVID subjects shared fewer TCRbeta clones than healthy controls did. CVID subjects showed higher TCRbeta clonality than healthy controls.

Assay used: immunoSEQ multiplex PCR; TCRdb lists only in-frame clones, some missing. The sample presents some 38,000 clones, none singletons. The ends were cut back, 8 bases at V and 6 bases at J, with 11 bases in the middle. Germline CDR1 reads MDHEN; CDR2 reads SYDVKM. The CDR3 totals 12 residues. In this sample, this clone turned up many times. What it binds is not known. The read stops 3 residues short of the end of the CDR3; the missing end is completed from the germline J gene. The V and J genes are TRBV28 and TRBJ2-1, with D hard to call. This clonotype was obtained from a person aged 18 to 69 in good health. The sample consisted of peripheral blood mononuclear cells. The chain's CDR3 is CASLRPPNEQFF. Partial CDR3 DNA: TGTGCCAGCCTGAGGCCTCCCAATGAG.